The 24 T cell receptor beta chains reported below all come from one sample, sequenced in a study of cytomegalovirus exposure and HLA in healthy donors. Vbeta (60) and Jbeta (13) primers were used in the PCR. TCRdb keeps only in-frame clones here, not all; method: immunoSEQ multiplex PCR. The sample shows some 95,000 clones, roughly 71% of them seen only once. Material: PBMCs. These receptors were taken from a woman under 30 in good health and CMV-seropositive.

With respect to this clone: Within the sample, other DNA sequences also encode this same CDR3. The chain is built from TRBV19 and TRBJ1-2, with 7 bases matching TRBD1. The CDR3 runs to 14 residues. Unmatched junction bases numbered 13, after V lost 10 bases and J lost 5 bases. Germline CDR1 and CDR2: LNHDA and SQIVND (reference sequence). CDR3 bases: TGTGCCATAGGCCCGGACAGGCTACTATATGGCTACACCTTC. Translated, it gives CAIGPDRLLYGYTF.

The J gene is TRBJ2-7, the V gene TRBV28; 11 nucleotides line up with TRBD2. Germline V gene lookup returns CDR1 MDHEN and CDR2 SYDVKM. V lost 5 bases, J lost 4 bases, and 7 bases stayed unmatched. The CDR3 consists of 15 residues. CDR3 nucleotides: TGTGCCAGCAGTCCACGTACTAGCGGGAGTTACGAGCAGTACTTC. This gives the protein CASSPRTSGSYEQYF.

The chain joins TRBV7-2 to TRBJ1-1, with 9 positions matching TRBD1. Germline V gene lookup returns CDR1 SGHTA and CDR2 FQGNSA. This CDR3 is 15 amino acids long. With V trimmed by 6 bases and J by 4 bases, 9 bases remained unmatched. CDR3 sequence reads: CASRGLWGQGTEAFF. The CDR3 nucleotides are TGTGCCAGCAGGGGCCTTTGGGGACAGGGCACTGAAGCTTTCTTT. The entire variable domain, with the rest obtained from reference TRBV7-2 and TRBJ1-1, is as follows: GAGVSQSPSNKVTEKGKDVELRCDPISGHTALYWYRQSLGQGLEFLIYFQGNSAPDKSGLPSDRFSAERTGGSVSTLTIQRTQQEDSAVYLCASRGLWGQGTEAFFGQGTRLTVV.

This chain links TRBV7-6 with TRBJ1-5; D not certain. This CDR3 is built from 13 residues. CDR1 is SGHVS, CDR2 FNYEAQ, per germline. Trimming took off 5 bases at V and 0 bases at J, with 5 bases between the two ends. The CDR3: CASSTSSNQPQHF. The CDR3, as DNA: TGTGCCAGCAGCACATCTAGCAATCAGCCCCAGCATTTT.

V usage is TRBV19 and J usage is TRBJ1-4, with D perhaps matching TRBD1 (5 bases). The V gene's germline CDR1 is LNHDA and CDR2 SQIVND (reference sequence). The CDR3 spans 13 residues. Between the trimmed V and J ends, which lost 2 bases and 7 bases, there was a span of 8 bases. The chain's CDR3 is CASSIIRGEKLFF. The CDR3 nucleotides are TGTGCCAGTAGTATAATAAGGGGTGAAAAACTGTTTTTT. The full variable domain, completed using reference TRBV19 and TRBJ1-4, is DGGITQSPKYLFRKEGQNVTLSCEQNLNHDAMYWYRQDPGQGLRLIYYSQIVNDFQKGDIAEGYSVSREKKESFPLTVTSAQKNPTAFYLCASSIIRGEKLFFGSGTQLSVL.

This clone was observed a handful of times. The rearrangement joins TRBV6-5 to TRBJ1-4; D perhaps matches TRBD1 (5 bases). CDR3 size: 15 residues. Trimming took off 0 bases at V and 3 bases at J, with 8 bases between the two ends. The V gene's germline CDR1 is MNHEY and CDR2 SVGAGI. The CDR3 loop is CASSYSGGANEKLFF. DNA of the CDR3: TGTGCCAGCAGTTACTCGGGGGGAGCTAATGAAAAACTGTTTTTT.

This clone was seen a few times. The sample carries other DNA sequences with the same CDR3. The CDR3 here is CSVSRDIDSGANVLTF. In DNA, the CDR3 is TGCAGCGTTTCCCGGGACATAGACTCTGGGGCCAACGTCCTGACTTTC. The genes are TRBV29-1 and TRBJ2-6; D may be TRBD1 (6 bases). The V end lost 5 bases, the J end lost 0 bases, and 14 bases lay between the germline ends. The germline V gene encodes CDR1 SQVTM and CDR2 ANQGSEA. The CDR3 runs 16 residues.

V is TRBV7-9 and J is TRBJ2-1, with TRBD1 identical over 9 bases. The CDR3 consists of 17 residues. The junction had 3 bases not matched to a gene; V was cut back by 0 bases and J by 0 bases. Germline V gene lookup returns CDR1 SEHNR and CDR2 FQNEAQ (reference sequence). The CDR3 region is CASSLAPGQGSYNEQFF. In DNA, the CDR3 is TGTGCCAGCAGCTTAGCCCCGGGACAGGGCTCCTACAATGAGCAGTTCTTC.

The rearrangement uses TRBV27 and TRBJ2-1; a weak D match, TRBD2 (7 bases). Trimming took 8 bases from V and 8 from J, leaving 31 bases between them. CDR1 MNHEY and CDR2 SMNVEV come from the germline V gene (reference sequence). The length of the CDR3 is 18 residues. DNA of the CDR3: TGTGCCAGCTCCTTCCGGGGACGTGGACTAGGGGGGGGTGATGAGCAGTTCTTC. Translation: CASSFRGRGLGGGDEQFF.

The chain recombines TRBV4-3 with TRBJ2-7; 8 nucleotides align to TRBD1. The J segment lost 3 bases and the V segment lost 0 bases, leaving 4 bases of the junction unmatched. This CDR3 region has 15 residues. Germline-derived CDR1 and CDR2 are LGHNA and YSLEER. The CDR3 DNA follows: TGCGCCAGCAGCCAAGAAGGACAGGGAGACTACGAGCAGTACTTC. This gives the protein CASSQEGQGDYEQYF.

The table lists this clone with a count of one. The CDR3 DNA reads as TGTGCCAGCAGTTCAAGGAGCCCCCGCGGTCACGAGCAGTACTTC. This gives the protein CASSSRSPRGHEQYF. The chain carries TRBV28 and TRBJ2-7; no clear D gene. The V and J ends lost 4 bases and 5 bases respectively, with 18 bases between them. Germline V lookup: CDR1 MDHEN, CDR2 SYDVKM. The CDR3 covers 15 residues.

The chain joins TRBV28 to TRBJ1-5; 9 bases agree with TRBD1. The CDR3 sequence is 16 residues long. The germline V gene has CDR1 MDHEN and CDR2 SYDVKM. Losses at the gene ends were 4 bases for V and 1 base for J; bases not matched to a gene: 5. The CDR3 reads CASSSGQGGSNQPQHF. The CDR3 DNA follows: TGTGCCAGCAGTTCGGGACAGGGAGGAAGCAATCAGCCCCAGCATTTT.

The chain recombines TRBV19 with TRBJ2-1, with 7 bases that match TRBD2. In germline, CDR1 is LNHDA, CDR2 SQIVND (reference sequence). There are 17 residues in the CDR3. V lost 7 bases and J lost 0; bases outside the gene matches: 12. The CDR3 protein is CASTPGSGSSSYNEQFF. CDR3 in DNA: TGTGCCAGTACCCCGGGTAGCGGGTCATCCTCCTACAATGAGCAGTTCTTC.

The rearrangement joins TRBV7-9 to TRBJ2-2; no clear D. The CDR3 runs 14 residues. CDR1 and CDR2 from the germline V gene are SEHNR and FQNEAQ (reference sequence). The germline V and J ends were trimmed by 5 bases and 3 bases, with 10 bases remaining between them. CDR3 sequence: CASSPPSYTGELFF. In nucleotides, the CDR3 is TGTGCCAGCAGCCCTCCTAGTTACACCGGGGAGCTGTTTTTT.

This chain connects TRBV7-2 to TRBJ2-3, with 7 bases lining up with TRBD2. This CDR3 comprises 15 residues. The germline V gene has CDR1 SGHTA and CDR2 FQGNSA. V was clipped by 2 bases and J by 0 bases; unmatched bases: 2. DNA for the CDR3: TGTGCCAGCAGCTTATGGGGAGGGAGCACAGATACGCAGTATTTT. As protein: CASSLWGGSTDTQYF.

This clone has just a few counts. The chain links TRBV5-6 to TRBJ2-1; 14 bases agree with TRBD2. Germline V gene sequence: CDR1 SGHDT, CDR2 YYEEEE. This CDR3 comprises 15 residues. Unmatched junction bases numbered 10, after V lost 3 bases and J lost 14 bases. The CDR3 is CASSWIPGLAGVKFF. In nucleotides, the CDR3 is TGTGCCAGCAGCTGGATACCGGGACTAGCGGGAGTAAAGTTCTTC.

This sequence joins TRBV7-8 and TRBJ2-2, with D perhaps matching TRBD2 (5 bases). Germline values: CDR1 SGHVS, CDR2 FQNEAQ. V lost 1 base and J lost 4, with 10 bases in between. The CDR3 is 15 residues long. This CDR3 reads CASSLGERVTGELFF. Written as DNA, the CDR3 is TGTGCCAGCAGCTTAGGGGAGAGGGTCACCGGGGAGCTGTTTTTT.

The chain combines TRBV2 with TRBJ2-7, with 10 bases that match TRBD2. Germline CDR1 SNHLY, CDR2 FYNNEI. V was pared by 5 bases and J by 5 bases, with 12 bases of the junction left unmatched. The CDR3 is made up of 16 amino acids. The CDR3 DNA reads as TGTGCCAGCAGTTTCCCCGGGGGGACTAGCGAGCACGAGCAGTACTTC. Protein product: CASSFPGGTSEHEQYF.

V is TRBV10-3 and J is TRBJ2-3; the D gene is possibly TRBD1 (5 bases). The CDR3 spans 11 residues. The V end was cut by 7 bases, the J end by 5 bases, with 7 bases between. Per the germline V gene, CDR1 is ENHRY and CDR2 is SYGVKD. CDR3 loop: CAITRGDTQYF. The CDR3 coding sequence is TGTGCCATCACAAGGGGAGATACGCAGTATTTT.

The gene calls are TRBV11-3 and TRBJ2-2, with a tentative D call TRBD1 (6 bases). The CDR3 length is 17 residues. Germline CDR1 and CDR2: SGHNT and YENEEA. Trimming shortened V by 0 bases and J by 2 bases, and 13 bases separated the two germline ends. CDR3 DNA sequence: TGTGCCAGCAGCTTAGACCCAGGGGCCGCCAACACCGGGGAGCTGTTTTTT. It codes for CASSLDPGAANTGELFF.

The V and J genes are TRBV28 and TRBJ1-4, with no clear D. Germline-derived CDR1 and CDR2 are MDHEN and SYDVKM. The V end was cut by 5 bases, the J end by 0 bases, with 10 bases between. This CDR3 region has 15 residues. The CDR3 here is CASSTLPATNEKLFF. The CDR3 DNA reads TGTGCCAGCAGTACCCTGCCAGCAACTAATGAAAAACTGTTTTTT.

The V and J genes are TRBV4-3 and TRBJ2-1; 8 bases are a match to TRBD2. Losses at the gene ends were 0 bases for V and 2 bases for J; bases not matched to a gene: 3. The CDR3 totals 16 residues. Germline V lookup: CDR1 LGHNA, CDR2 YSLEER. The CDR3 DNA is TGCGCCAGCAGCCAAGATCTCGGGGGGGCCTACAATGAGCAGTTCTTC. It translates to CASSQDLGGAYNEQFF.

J is TRBJ1-1 and V is TRBV18; 9 bases map to TRBD1. This CDR3 spans 14 amino acids. Germline loops: CDR1 KGHSH, CDR2 LQKENI. V was clipped by 6 bases and J by 6 bases; unmatched bases: 8. The CDR3 DNA reads TGTGCCAGCTCTCCTTTGGACAGGGGAGCTGAAGCTTTCTTT. This encodes CASSPLDRGAEAFF.

This clone was seen only a few times. The rearrangement uses TRBV16 and TRBJ1-6, with a possible D match to TRBD1 (5 bases). This CDR3 region has 17 residues. Looked up from germline, CDR1 is KGHSY and CDR2 is FQNENV. V was cut by 0 bases and J by 6 bases, with 15 bases left in between. The CDR3 DNA sequence: TGTGCCAGCAGCCAATCGGCCCCGGGGGGTGGTAATTCACCCCTCCACTTT. Its translation: CASSQSAPGGGNSPLHF.